Reported below is one T cell receptor beta chain. There is no known antigen for this receptor. The sample comes from a study of cytomegalovirus exposure and HLA in healthy donors (TCRdb year 2017). Some background on the complete study: An earlier analysis of 587 of the donors reported roughly 300 Gb of sequence data and roughly 120 million unique TCR beta sequences obtained from 150 million to 200 million T cells. HLA typing covered class I and class II loci at four-digit resolution. Along with the approximately 700-subject first cohort, a separate validation cohort of over a hundred different subjects was used. About 300 gigabases of sequencing data and approximately 85 million unique TCR sequences were included in an early release covering 550 to 800 HLA-typed donors. A later genetic analysis took genome-wide SNP genotypes for about 55% of the 666 donors and used that subset as a discovery cohort. On average, 235,054 unique TCR beta nucleotide sequences were sequenced per donor among more than 350 genotyped donors of the cohort, with roughly 18% of those sequences being non-productive. Of the approximately 400 genotyped donors, 65% to 90% were placed in the genetic ancestry cluster associated with self-reported Caucasian donors. All discovery cohort repertoires had been generated using a single sequencing platform. To decide whether each TCR beta V gene segment behaved as functional or pseudogenic, an earlier analysis of some 600 of the donors relied on high-throughput TCR beta sequencing. Using immunosequencing, the study profiled T cell repertoires from around 670 subjects and related those repertoires to cytomegalovirus serostatus. Rather than drawing on any new phenotypic data, the later analysis identified candidate immune exposures from TCR beta sequences and the way those sequences occurred across donors. Typing coverage varied by locus: about 629-630 donors for A, B, C, DRB1 and DQB1; approximately 500 for DQA1; about 570 for DPA1; under 490 for DPB1. A later analysis re-analyzed previously published TCR beta repertoires from 500 to 700 donors and added high-resolution HLA genotyping to study TCR occurrence patterns. Because of strong linkage in the cohort, a few DR-DQ haplotypes were treated as single units for association and clustering. The study was designed to test whether signatures of past pathogen exposure could be identified by cataloging public T cell receptors. The study combined high-throughput TCR immunosequencing, statistical association of individual TCRs with disease status, and machine learning to predict cytomegalovirus infection status. Donor age, sex, ethnicity and CMV serostatus were compiled together with the repertoire data. Results and caveats for the whole study, not just this receptor: A cluster of highly shared sequence variants was judged likely to represent a technical artifact of the sequencing pipeline. A few of the identified cytomegalovirus-associated TCR beta chains were confirmed in vitro to be specific for cytomegalovirus antigens. Cytomegalovirus status was reported to be diagnosed by the classifier with high specificity and sensitivity in both the original and validation cohorts. In a later analysis, several top co-occurrence clusters were reported to appear linked to parvovirus B19, influenza, CMV and Epstein-Barr virus. CMV serostatus was the only immune exposure information available for the cohort. A later analysis found that TCR association rates varied across HLA loci, with DRB1 alleles showing the most associated TCRs and HLA-C alleles the fewest. When HLA alleles, especially DR and DQ, strongly co-occurred, attributing TCR associations to individual alleles was difficult. A further reported finding was that TCR beta sequences accurately predicted the HLA-A and HLA-B alleles for most subjects in the first cohort. In the study, 150 to 200 TCR beta chains were listed as associated with cytomegalovirus. Some IMGT-functional V segments, including TRBV6-2 and TRBV6-3, could not be told apart with the 87-base-pair reads, so those segments were excluded. HLA typing was unavailable for some donors at each locus, so association tests used only the typed subset. V-gene and J-gene trimming of TCR beta chains was associated with a missense DCLRE1C variant in a later genetic analysis, and the association was replicated in an independent cohort. Presence/absence analyses assumed roughly uniform sequencing depth across donors, an assumption that may not hold. According to the authors, the approach could potentially be generalized to other disease states and immunological phenotypes. In an earlier analysis of some 500 of the donors, most TCR beta V segments were observed in productive rearrangements about 90% or about 30% of the time, broadly matching IMGT annotations. At a false discovery rate of 0.05, a later analysis linked fewer than 20,000 TCR beta sequences to specific HLA alleles. Across donors, most TCR sequences were observed very rarely, whereas some public TCRs were present in many individuals. Compared with the roughly 670-donor mean, donors in an Asian-associated ancestry cluster had fewer N-insertions in productive TCRs, according to a later genetic analysis. This cohort had only TCR beta chains sequenced, and the lack of alpha or paired-chain data limited which features could be detected. According to a later analysis, most CMV-associated TCR beta chains appeared to be HLA-restricted, and the HLA associations seemed to be driven largely by CMV exposure. Correlated functional status among segregating V segments might be attributable to linkage disequilibrium, but an unknown experimental factor could not be ruled out. Because counts were too low, seventeen rarely observed V segments, including chromosome 9 orphons, were excluded from the earlier analysis of roughly 580 of the donors. In a later analysis, HLA-associated TCR beta chains were found to be more clonally expanded and to have lower generation probabilities than equally common non-associated chains.

CDR1 and CDR2 were assigned from the germline V gene as SQVTM and ANQGSEA. The CDR3 spans 13 residues, from the cysteine through the phenylalanine. Here the CDR3 DNA is all that survives: 39 bases in frame from base 1. After removal of 2 bases from V and 5 bases from J, the junction retains 5 bases not matched to a gene. The cohort comprised around 690 healthy bone marrow donors. All cohort members were sampled while nominally healthy, although unrecorded immune exposures were likely present. The donor tested CMV seronegative and was one of the 352 seronegative cohort members. A peripheral blood sample was collected from each donor, and TCR beta sequencing was performed on peripheral blood mononuclear cells. Genomic DNA was extracted from the blood cell samples with the Qiagen DNeasy Blood Extraction Kit. Preparation of the library involved the immunoSEQ multiplex PCR assay. A mixture of 60 forward primers for TCR Vbeta segments and 13 reverse primers for TCR Jbeta segments was used in the multiplex PCR. The CDR3 region of rearranged TCR beta genes was amplified from genomic DNA with a multiplex PCR assay. The Illumina HiSeq System was used to sequence the amplified TCR beta libraries as 87-base-pair reads. In the paper's pipeline: A later analysis tallied roughly 78 million unique TCR beta chains across the 666 repertoires, and some 10 million of those chains were shared by two or more donors. A nearest-neighbor algorithm error-corrected the raw reads and collapsed the reads into unique sequences, merging closely related sequences to remove PCR and sequencing errors. CDR3 sequences were aligned to IMGT reference sequences to assign V, D and J gene segments. For a sequence to be retained, a match of at least six nucleotides to both a V gene segment and a J gene segment was required. A rearrangement counted as productive if the CDR3 had no stop codons and remained in frame with V and J, and every other rearrangement counted as non-productive. Following IMGT convention, CDR3 was defined as the stretch from the second conserved V-encoded cysteine up to the conserved J-encoded phenylalanine. Sequences without an unambiguous match to a single V gene segment were excluded from the earlier analysis of several hundred of the donors. An earlier analysis of approximately 590 of the donors called V segments functional above 56.7% productive rearrangements and segregating when the between-donor standard deviation exceeded 5%. A statistical classification framework was developed to diagnose cytomegalovirus status using the catalog of TCR beta chain sequences. V and J gene assignment, in a later analysis, came from comparing TCR nucleotide sequences with IMGT/GENE-DB human TR gene sequences. Using the TCRdist pipeline, a later analysis assigned CDR3 sequences along with most-parsimonious VDJ recombination scenarios. In a later analysis, each TCR beta chain was defined by its CDR3 amino acid sequence together with its V-gene family, and reads lacking a unique V-gene family were excluded. As a way to deal with suspected cross-contamination and a sequencing artifact, a later analysis dropped hundreds of nucleotide sequences that were highly shared and had low generation probability. In a later analysis, a clonal expansion index for each public chain was calculated from normalized within-repertoire ranks of inferred template counts. A later analysis computed generation probabilities with a VDJ recombination model fitted to out-of-frame rearrangements, and checked the results against IGoR. In a later analysis, hypergeometric tests were used to score TCR-TCR, TCR-HLA and TCR-CMV co-occurrence, with a repertoire-size bias correction applied to TCR pairs. A later analysis estimated false discovery rates by permuting HLA or CMV assignments 20 times. In a later analysis, co-occurring TCRs were grouped using DBSCAN, with TCRdist sequence similarity added in when clustering inside HLA-allele-positive subsets. Repertoires with fewer than 30,000 or more than 120,000 public chains were left out of co-occurrence clustering, as were five repertoires with anomalous nucleotide sharing. The source is immuneACCESS, and TCRdb retained only in-frame sequences with V and J called. Part of the clones is not carried over; for the studies checked, unresolved V genes explain less than half of this, and the remainder is unexplained. V and J calls and clone size are copied from that table; D and trimming were computed from the DNA. In this sample's table one finds about 90,000 clones. 3% to 4% of the sample rests with the top ten.

The sequence is built from TRBV29-1 and TRBJ1-2; 7 bases in between match TRBD1. This TCR was sampled from a woman aged 25 to 45 in good health and CMV-seronegative. Sample: PBMCs. The nucleotide sequence is TGCAGCGTTGAAACAGGGGACCGGTATGGCTACACCTTC. Translation gives CSVETGDRYGYTF.